The next 15 T cell receptor beta chains were all read from a single sample in a study of cytomegalovirus exposure and HLA in healthy donors. The assay was immunoSEQ multiplex PCR, and TCRdb's table has in-frame clones only and misses some. The sample yields about 130,000 clones, about 96% seen once. The sequenced sample was PBMCs. The source of these receptors is a man aged 18-30 years in good health and CMV-seronegative.

The rearrangement links TRBV29-1 to TRBJ2-7; 9 bases match TRBD1. J gave up 1 base and V 4 bases, and 8 bases lay outside the gene matches. The CDR3 spans 15 residues. CDR1 is SQVTM and CDR2 is ANQGSEA in the germline V gene. Here the CDR3 DNA reads TGCAGCGTTGTCCCCGAGACAGGGGGATCCTACGAGCAGTACTTC. Encoded protein: CSVVPETGGSYEQYF.

The chain uses TRBV19 and TRBJ2-3; 11 positions agree with TRBD2. The CDR3 runs 15 residues. Germline trimming cut 6 bases from V and 4 bases from J; bases unmatched to any gene: 6. Germline CDR1 is LNHDA and CDR2 is SQIVND (reference sequence). The DNA for the CDR3 is TGTGCCAGTAGGAAATTAGCGGGAGGGCCAGATACGCAGTATTTT. Its protein product is CASRKLAGGPDTQYF.

Only one count was recorded for this clone. This chain joins TRBV27 and TRBJ1-2, with D possibly matching TRBD1 (6 bases). This CDR3 is 14 amino acids long. CDR1 and CDR2 (germline): MNHEY, SMNVEV (reference sequence). The V gene lost 2 bases and the J gene lost 7 bases, with 14 bases spanning the gap. Here the CDR3 reads CASSLGGASIGYTF. The CDR3 DNA sequence: TGTGCCAGCAGTTTAGGGGGGGCTTCAATTGGCTACACCTTC.

The chain has TRBV6-5 and TRBJ2-2, with TRBD1 matching 8 bases. J was trimmed by 3 bases and V by 4 bases; bases with no gene match: 4. CDR1 is MNHEY, CDR2 SVGAGI, per germline. This CDR3 spans 15 amino acids. The CDR3 DNA reads TGTGCCAGCAGTTCGGACAGGGAGGACACCGGGGAGCTGTTTTTT. Residues: CASSSDREDTGELFF.

V and J are TRBV9 and TRBJ2-3, with TRBD1 matching 7 bases. The ends lost 3 bases at V and 0 bases at J; junction bases unmatched: 4. Germline CDR1 and CDR2: SGDLS and YYNGEE. The CDR3 consists of 15 residues. Here the CDR3 DNA reads TGTGCCAGCAGCGAGTGGACAGGTAGCACAGATACGCAGTATTTT. Its translation is CASSEWTGSTDTQYF.

The CDR3 loop is CAWTPNDRGNTDTQYF. CDR3 DNA sequence: TGTGCCTGGACCCCGAACGACAGGGGGAACACAGATACGCAGTATTTT. The chain joins TRBV30 to TRBJ2-3; 9 positions match TRBD1. The germline gives CDR1 GTSNPN, CDR2 SVGIG (reference sequence). V shed 4 bases, J shed 2 bases, and the junction held 10 bases outside the gene matches. The CDR3 spans 16 residues. The complete variable domain, with remaining parts taken from reference TRBV30 and TRBJ2-3, reads SQTIHQWPATLVQPVGSPLSLECTVEGTSNPNLYWYRQAAGRGLQLLFYSVGIGQISSEVPQNLSASRPQDRQFILSSKKLLLSDSGFYLCAWTPNDRGNTDTQYFGPGTRLTVL.

The chain links TRBV6-1 to TRBJ2-1, with D maybe TRBD2 (5 bases). V shed 0 bases and J shed 0 bases, with 12 bases lying between them. The CDR3 totals 17 residues. The germline V gene encodes CDR1 MNHNS and CDR2 SASEGT. The CDR3 DNA reads as TGTGCCAGCAGTGAAGCGCTGACTGGGAGCTCCTACAATGAGCAGTTCTTC. It encodes CASSEALTGSSYNEQFF.

V and J are TRBV30 and TRBJ2-7; 11 bases fit TRBD1. Trimming removed 0 bases from V and 4 bases from J; junction bases left unmatched: 2. The CDR3 contains 14 residues. CDR1 is GTSNPN and CDR2 is SVGIG in the germline V gene (reference sequence). CDR3 DNA: TGTGCCTGGAGTGTGGGACAGGGGGGTTACGAGCAGTACTTC. This codes for CAWSVGQGGYEQYF.

The chain joins TRBV5-8 to TRBJ2-7; the match to TRBD1 covers 9 bases. This CDR3 comprises 15 residues. Looked up from germline, CDR1 is SGHTS and CDR2 is YDEGEE. The J segment lost 2 bases and the V segment lost 0 bases, leaving 3 bases of the junction unmatched. CDR3 in amino acids: CASSLVGTGPYEQYF. The CDR3 coding sequence is TGTGCCAGCAGCTTGGTAGGGACAGGGCCCTACGAGCAGTACTTC.

The genes are TRBV6-6 and TRBJ2-7; D not resolved. Germline V gives CDR1 MNHNY, CDR2 SVGAGI (reference sequence). This CDR3 is built from 12 residues. Deletions cut 2 bases from V and 6 bases from J, with 8 bases between. CDR3 sequence: CASSYGALEQYF. The CDR3, as DNA: TGTGCCAGCAGTTACGGAGCTCTCGAGCAGTACTTC.

The chain carries TRBV19 and TRBJ1-5, with TRBD1 matching 8 bases. J was trimmed by 2 bases and V by 5 bases; bases with no gene match: 8. CDR3 length: 16 amino acids. From germline, CDR1 is LNHDA and CDR2 SQIVND (reference sequence). CDR3 sequence: CASSGRTGKGNQPQHF. Written as DNA, the CDR3 is TGTGCCAGTAGTGGCCGGACAGGGAAGGGCAATCAGCCCCAGCATTTT.

The gene calls are TRBV28 and TRBJ1-1, with TRBD1 identical over 11 bases. Germline V CDR1 and CDR2: MDHEN, SYDVKM. The junction had 8 bases not matched to a gene; V was cut back by 5 bases and J by 0 bases. This CDR3 has 17 amino acids. The CDR3 nucleotides are TGTGCCAGCAGTACCCGGGACAGGGGGTCGGTGAACACTGAAGCTTTCTTT. Its protein is CASSTRDRGSVNTEAFF.

The rearrangement links TRBV6-5 to TRBJ1-2, with no clear D. CDR3 length: 15 amino acids. Germline CDR1 and CDR2: MNHEY and SVGAGI. With 2 bases removed from V and 0 bases from J, the gap between germline ends came to 10 bases. The CDR3, as DNA: TGTGCCAGCAGTTACCACGACACAGCTAACTATGGCTACACCTTC. Encoded protein: CASSYHDTANYGYTF.

CDR3 loop: CASSQEGTGASYGYTF. The CDR3 bases are TGCGCCAGCAGCCAAGAGGGGACAGGGGCTTCCTATGGCTACACCTTC. The gene calls are TRBV4-1 and TRBJ1-2, with 10 bases identical to TRBD1. The CDR3 covers 16 residues. With V trimmed by 0 bases and J by 4 bases, 5 bases remained unmatched. Germline CDR1 MGHRA, CDR2 YSYEKL.

This chain uses TRBV7-2 with TRBJ2-7; 12 bases are shared with TRBD2. V was pared by 1 base and J by 3 bases, with 4 bases of the junction left unmatched. Per the germline V gene, CDR1 is SGHTA and CDR2 is FQGNSA. CDR3 length: 16 amino acids. CDR3 in DNA: TGTGCCAGCAGCTTAGGACTAGCGGGAGAACTCTACGAGCAGTACTTC. Translating gives CASSLGLAGELYEQYF.